The rows below give T cell receptor beta chains drawn from one sample of a study of siplizumab effects on memory and regulatory T cells. Measured with immunoSEQ multiplex PCR; TCRdb has only the in-frame clones, and not every one. The sample consists of tens of thousands of clones, roughly 94% of them appearing once. Sequencing was performed on non-Treg CD4+ T cells sorted from blood. These receptor sequences come from a human donor in good health. Each CDR3 is given with its conserved first and last residue. A D gene is named only where the DNA matches it firmly. The listing skips clone size in some rows; elsewhere it reads once, few, many or a size class.

DNA,CDR3,D,size,V,J
TGTGCCAGCAGTGTCGTCAGAACGAACACCGGGGAGCTGTTTTTT,CASSVVRTNTGELFF,-,-,TRBV2,TRBJ2-2
TGTGCCATCAGTGATTATAGCGGGGATACGCAGTATTTT,CAISDYSGDTQYF,TRBD2,-,TRBV10-3,TRBJ2-3
TGTGCCAGCAGCGCCCTGCCCGTCTCAACTAATGAAAAACTGTTTTTT,CASSALPVSTNEKLFF,-,-,TRBV7-8,TRBJ1-4
TGTGCCAGCGGGACAGGGGTGGCCGGGGAGCTGTTTTTT,CASGTGVAGELFF,TRBD1,-,TRBV2,TRBJ2-2
TGCAGTGCTAGATGGGGAGATGGCTACACCTTC,CSARWGDGYTF,-,few,TRBV20-1,TRBJ1-2
TGTGCCAGCAGCTACGGACTAGCGGGGGGGCAAGAGACCCAGTACTTC,CASSYGLAGGQETQYF,TRBD2,-,TRBV7-9,TRBJ2-5
TGTGCCACTACCGCACCGACAGGGGACACCGGGGAGCTGTTTTTT,CATTAPTGDTGELFF,TRBD1,-,TRBV10-3,TRBJ2-2
TGTGCCAGCAGCTCGGATGCCTTTGCAACTAATGAAAAACTGTTTTTT,CASSSDAFATNEKLFF,-,-,TRBV7-6,TRBJ1-4
-,CASSMSLGMGIDQPQHF,-,few,TRBV19,TRBJ1-5
TGCGCCAGCAGCCAAGATCAACGGCAGAACACTGAAGCTTTCTTT,CASSQDQRQNTEAFF,-,-,TRBV4-1,TRBJ1-1
TGCGCCAGCAGCCAAGCTAGCGCGTTAGCCAATGAGCAGTTCTTC,CASSQASALANEQFF,-,-,TRBV4-1,TRBJ2-1
TGTGCCAGCAGTGGGAAGGACAGGGTCTCGCGTGAAAAACTGTTTTTT,CASSGKDRVSREKLFF,TRBD1,-,TRBV6-1,TRBJ1-4
TGTGCCAGCAGCTTACAGGGTATCCCTGAAGCTTTCTTT,CASSLQGIPEAFF,-,-,TRBV7-8,TRBJ1-1
TGTGCCAGCAGCGGCGGTACAGGTAATGAAAAACTGTTTTTT,CASSGGTGNEKLFF,-,-,TRBV9,TRBJ1-4
TGTGCCTGGAGTTTGGGGCAATCCTACGAGCAGTACTTC,CAWSLGQSYEQYF,-,-,TRBV30,TRBJ2-7
TGTGCCAGCAGCCCGGGGCACAGGGGAGCCACCGGGGAGCTGTTTTTT,CASSPGHRGATGELFF,TRBD1,-,TRBV11-2,TRBJ2-2
TGTGCCAGTAGTATGGCGCGGATAACCAGCTCCTACGAGCAGTACTTC,CASSMARITSSYEQYF,-,-,TRBV19,TRBJ2-7
TGTGCCAGCAGCCGAGGGGCTCGGGGCAATCAGCCCCAGCATTTT,CASSRGARGNQPQHF,-,-,TRBV5-5,TRBJ1-5
TGCAGCGTTGAAGATCGGGGGAGCAGTGGCTACACCTTC,CSVEDRGSSGYTF,-,-,TRBV29-1,TRBJ1-2
TGTGCCAGCTCACCACCGGGGGGCACTGAAGCTTTCTTT,CASSPPGGTEAFF,-,-,TRBV18,TRBJ1-1
TGTGCCAGCAGTTACTTCGGGGGTGGAAACTATGGCTACACCTTC,CASSYFGGGNYGYTF,-,-,TRBV6-5,TRBJ1-2
TGTGCCATCAGTGAGCCAGTGGGGGGAGTTGTCGAGCAGTACTTC,CAISEPVGGVVEQYF,-,-,TRBV10-3,TRBJ2-7
TGTGCCAGCAGCATGTCGACAGTCATGAACACTGAAGCTTTCTTT,CASSMSTVMNTEAFF,-,-,TRBV21-1,TRBJ1-1
TGTGCCAGCAGCCAAGGGACAAACTATGGCTACACCTTC,CASSQGTNYGYTF,-,-,TRBV4-2,TRBJ1-2
TGTGCCAGCAGCCAAGATCGTACCCGGACCGGGGAGCTGTTTTTT,CASSQDRTRTGELFF,-,-,TRBV4-2,TRBJ2-2
TGTGCCAGCAGCCAAGTTCAGGGGGCAACAGATACGCAGTATTTT,CASSQVQGATDTQYF,TRBD1,-,TRBV4-2,TRBJ2-3
TGTGCCAGCAGCGTAGCTACAGGGATTCTCGCCAATGAGCAGTTCTTC,CASSVATGILANEQFF,-,-,TRBV9,TRBJ2-1
TGTGCCAGCAGCCCGGACTCTCCTGCAGTTGAAAAACTGTTTTTT,CASSPDSPAVEKLFF,-,-,TRBV7-2,TRBJ1-4
TGCGCCAGCAGCCAAGTGGTCCAGTTACGGCCCCAGCCCCAGCATTTT,CASSQVVQLRPQPQHF,-,-,TRBV4-1,TRBJ1-5
TGTGCCAGCTCACCACTTCCGGAGACCCAGTACTTC,CASSPLPETQYF,-,-,TRBV18,TRBJ2-5
TGTGCCAGCGGGCGGGACAGCATTGAAGCTTTCTTT,CASGRDSIEAFF,TRBD1,-,TRBV28,TRBJ1-1
TGTGCCAGCAGTTACCAGGTTAGCTCTGGAAACACCATATATTTT,CASSYQVSSGNTIYF,-,-,TRBV6-6,TRBJ1-3
TGTGCCAGCACTTCAAGTTCCGGGGCTTCCTACGAGCAGTACTTC,CASTSSSGASYEQYF,-,-,TRBV6-1,TRBJ2-7
TGTGCCAGCAGCCGGAACAGCAATGAGCAGTTCTTC,CASSRNSNEQFF,-,-,TRBV11-2,TRBJ2-1
TGTGCCAGCAGCCAAAGGGGCGGGACTAGCGGACTCAATGAGCAGTTCTTC,CASSQRGGTSGLNEQFF,TRBD2,-,TRBV14,TRBJ2-1
TGTGCCAACCCCAAGGAGTCGGCAAACCCTAGCACAGCTTACTACGAGCAGTACTTC,CANPKESANPSTAYYEQYF,-,-,TRBV21-1,TRBJ2-7
TGTGCCAGCAGCCACCGACAGGGGAGCACAGATACGCAGTATTTT,CASSHRQGSTDTQYF,TRBD1,-,TRBV9,TRBJ2-3
TGTGCCAGCAGCTTGAGGCTTCGGGAGGGGGCTTTCTTT,CASSLRLREGAFF,-,-,TRBV5-6,TRBJ1-1
TGTGCCATACGGAAGGAGACTAGTATAATCAATGAGCAGTTCTTC,CAIRKETSIINEQFF,-,-,TRBV10-3,TRBJ2-1
TGCGCCAGCAGCCCCCCGGGGGCTGGGGCCAACGTCCTGACTTTC,CASSPPGAGANVLTF,-,-,TRBV4-1,TRBJ2-6
TGTGCCAGCAGCCCTTTTAGCGGGGGGCCGGGTACGACGCAGTATTTT,CASSPFSGGPGTTQYF,TRBD2,once,TRBV6-4,TRBJ2-3
TGTGCTAGTGGTTTGCCTGACTCCTACGAGCAGTACTTC,CASGLPDSYEQYF,-,-,TRBV12-5,TRBJ2-7
TGTGCCAGCAGCGAGGGAGGGGTACGGAACGAGCAGTACTTC,CASSEGGVRNEQYF,TRBD2,once,TRBV11-3,TRBJ2-7
TGTGCCAGCAGCTTTCCAGATACGCAGTATTTT,CASSFPDTQYF,-,-,TRBV7-9,TRBJ2-3
TGTGCCAGCAGTGTGTCAGAAGTGGGGCATGGCTACACCTTC,CASSVSEVGHGYTF,-,-,TRBV27,TRBJ1-2
TGTGCCAGCAGCTCTCAAGCCGGGACAGGGGGCTATGGCTACACCTTC,CASSSQAGTGGYGYTF,TRBD1,-,TRBV6-6,TRBJ1-2
TGCAGTGCTAGCGGGGCCACTGAAGCTTTCTTT,CSASGATEAFF,-,-,TRBV20-1,TRBJ1-1
TGTGCTAGTGGTTTGGTACTCGGCAGGGGGACCGGGGAGCTGTTTTTT,CASGLVLGRGTGELFF,TRBD1,-,TRBV12-5,TRBJ2-2
TGTGCCAGCAGTGAACAGTTGAACTATGGCTACACCTTC,CASSEQLNYGYTF,-,-,TRBV2,TRBJ1-2
TGCGCCAGCAGCTTCCGGGACAGGGGGCGCCTACAAAATCAGCCCCAGCATTTT,CASSFRDRGRLQNQPQHF,TRBD1,-,TRBV5-1,TRBJ1-5
TGCGCCAGCAGCTTGTTCAGCTCCTACGAGCAGTACTTC,CASSLFSSYEQYF,-,-,TRBV5-1,TRBJ2-7
TGCAGCGTTGGTGGGACAGGGACAAATCAGCCCCAGCATTTT,CSVGGTGTNQPQHF,TRBD1,-,TRBV29-1,TRBJ1-5
TGCGCCAGCAGCCAAGATCCCGCAGGAACCTACGAGCAGTACTTC,CASSQDPAGTYEQYF,-,-,TRBV4-1,TRBJ2-7